One sample yielded the 9 T cell receptor beta chains listed below, sequenced in a study of shared clonotypes between healthy human individuals. The protocol was immunoSEQ multiplex PCR, while the TCRdb copy is restricted to in-frame clones and leaves out a portion. The repertoire holds approximately 320,000 clones, with approximately 74% as singletons. What was sequenced was memory CD4+ T cells sorted from blood. Subset of the sample: CD45RA-negative fraction. The receptors were gathered from a man aged 30 to 39 in good health.

The chain recombines TRBV5-5 with TRBJ2-3; no clear D gene. This CDR3 has 16 residues. Germline-derived CDR1 and CDR2 are SGHKS and YYEKEE (reference sequence). Trimming took off 2 bases at V and 0 bases at J, with 13 bases between the two ends. The CDR3 DNA follows: TGTGCCAGCAGCTTCCAGGTGAATCCTAGCACAGATACGCAGTATTTT. It translates to CASSFQVNPSTDTQYF.

CDR3 nucleotide sequence: TGTGCCAGCAGTTTATCCGGGACTAGCGGGAGGCTCTCCTACAATGAGCAGTTCTTC. Its translation is CASSLSGTSGRLSYNEQFF. The chain combines TRBV27 with TRBJ2-1; 15 nucleotides align to TRBD2. With 0 bases clipped from V and 0 bases from J, the junction kept 3 bases outside the gene matches. CDR1 MNHEY and CDR2 SMNVEV come from the germline V gene (reference sequence). The CDR3 runs 19 residues.

This sequence joins TRBV7-2 and TRBJ2-2; 7 nucleotides line up with TRBD2. J lost 4 bases, V lost 5 bases, and 7 bases had no gene match. CDR3 length equals 15 residues. The germline V gene encodes CDR1 SGHTA and CDR2 FQGNSA. The CDR3 DNA sequence: TGTGCCAGCAGCATGGGACTACTTATCACCGGGGAGCTGTTTTTT. It translates to CASSMGLLITGELFF.

The chain recombines TRBV6-1 with TRBJ1-5, with D maybe TRBD1 (5 bases). The CDR3 consists of 14 residues. Germline CDR1 is MNHNS and CDR2 is SASEGT. Between the trimmed V and J ends, which lost 6 bases and 11 bases, there was a span of 20 bases. CDR3 in DNA: TGTGCCAGCAGGGAAACAGGTTCTAAAGGGGCCCAGCATTTT. It encodes CASRETGSKGAQHF.

This chain connects TRBV6-1 to TRBJ1-5; no clear D. This CDR3 region has 12 residues. V dropped 10 bases and J dropped 7 bases, with 14 bases sitting between them. Looked up from germline, CDR1 is MNHNS and CDR2 is SASEGT. The CDR3 loop is CATSPLRQPQHF. CDR3 in DNA: TGTGCCACCTCCCCCTTGAGGCAGCCCCAGCATTTT.

On this clone itself: A far larger clone is one nucleotide away, so this likely arose from a read error. The chain is built from TRBV11-2 and TRBJ2-7; no firm D call. There are 15 residues in the CDR3. V was pared by 5 bases and J by 5 bases, with 19 bases between. CDR1 and CDR2 (germline): SGHAT, FQNNGV. The CDR3 region has the DNA TGTGCCAGCAGCCCCCCCCGAGTAGCATTACACGAGCAGTACTTC. Translating gives CASSPPRVALHEQYF. Full variable domain (rest looked up from reference TRBV11-2 and TRBJ2-7): EAGVAQSPRYKIIEKRQSVAFWCNPISGHATLYWYQQILGQGPKLLIQFQNNGVVDDSQLPKDRFSAERLKGVDSTLKIQPAKLEDSAVYLCASSPPRVALHEQYFGPGTRLTVT.

About this clone itself: Other DNA sequences in this sample translate to the same CDR3. CDR3 nucleotide sequence: TGTGCCAGCTCACCAGTTGGTGGGCTGGCTGAAGCTTTCTTT. Translation: CASSPVGGLAEAFF. The chain carries TRBV18 and TRBJ1-1; no firm D call. Looked up from germline, CDR1 is KGHSH and CDR2 is LQKENI. The CDR3 covers 14 residues. V was cut by 2 bases and J by 6 bases, with 13 bases left in between. The whole variable domain, filled in from reference TRBV18 and TRBJ1-1, reads NAGVMQNPRHLVRRRGQEARLRCSPMKGHSHVYWYRQLPEEGLKFMVYLQKENIIDESGMPKERFSAEFPKEGPSILRIQQVVRGDSAAYFCASSPVGGLAEAFFGQGTRLTVV.

This clone was detected only a few times. The chain couples TRBV9 to TRBJ2-1; no clear D gene. This CDR3 contains 14 residues. Trimming pared 0 bases from V and 8 bases from J, leaving 12 bases between. Germline V gene sequence: CDR1 SGDLS, CDR2 YYNGEE. In nucleotides, the CDR3 is TGTGCCAGCAGCGTAGGAGGAGCCGAGGATGAGCAGTTCTTC. Its protein product is CASSVGGAEDEQFF.

The chain carries TRBV4-3 and TRBJ2-7; no definite D call. The CDR3 length is 15 residues. Between the trimmed V and J ends, which lost 0 bases and 6 bases, there was a span of 15 bases. Germline CDR1 LGHNA, CDR2 YSLEER. CDR3 in DNA: TGCGCCAGCAGCCAAGAAGATGGGTGGAGTAGCGAGCAGTACTTC. Protein product: CASSQEDGWSSEQYF.